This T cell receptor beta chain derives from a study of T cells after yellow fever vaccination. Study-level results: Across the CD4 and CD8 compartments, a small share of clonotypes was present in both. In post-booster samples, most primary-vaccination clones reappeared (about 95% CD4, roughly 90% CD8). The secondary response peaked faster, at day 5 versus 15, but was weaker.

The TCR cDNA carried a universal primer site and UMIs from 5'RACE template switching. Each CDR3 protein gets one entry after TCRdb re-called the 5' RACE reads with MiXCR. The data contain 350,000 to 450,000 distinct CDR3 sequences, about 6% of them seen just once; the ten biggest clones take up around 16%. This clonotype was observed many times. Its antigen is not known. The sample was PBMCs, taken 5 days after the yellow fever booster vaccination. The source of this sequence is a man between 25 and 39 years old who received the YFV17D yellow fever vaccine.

This CDR3 is CSARAGNQPQHF. CDR3 sequence (DNA): TGCAGTGCTAGGGCAGGGAACCAGCCCCAGCATTTT. This chain joins TRBV20-1 and TRBJ1-5, with D perhaps TRBD1 (5 bases). Germline values: CDR1 DFQATT, CDR2 SNEGSKA (reference sequence). V shed 3 bases and J shed 7 bases, with 10 bases lying between them. The CDR3 consists of 12 residues.